This T cell receptor (beta chain) is from a study of shared T cell receptors in the human thymus. Only in-frame clones appear in the TCRdb table, and some are missing; sequencing was by immunoSEQ multiplex PCR. The top ten clones hold 0.0094% of a sample with about 710,000 clones, around 87% of them seen once. CDR1 LGHNA and CDR2 YSLEER come from the germline V gene. The CDR3 is 16 amino acids. With V trimmed by 3 bases and J by 3 bases, 3 bases remained unmatched. These records were also assigned to another study, of human thymus T cells. Per that study: Thymus tissue was removed during corrective cardiac surgery. Both thymic and peripheral blood repertoires showed apparently biased V and J usage. Unrelated individuals reportedly shared highly overlapping thymic TCR repertoires.

Sequencing was performed on thymocytes. The chain employs TRBV4-3 and TRBJ2-7, with 15 bases lining up with TRBD2. This TCR derives from a boy less than two years old with a congenital heart defect. The CDR3 sequence: CASSHGTSGGNYEQYF. In DNA, the CDR3 is TGCGCCAGCAGCCATGGGACTAGCGGGGGGAACTACGAGCAGTACTTC.